This is a list of T cell receptor beta chains from one sample in a study of blood T cells in healthy people across ages. In TCRdb, the 5' RACE reads were re-called with MiXCR into one record per CDR3 protein. The sample lists just under 550,000 distinct CDR3 sequences; 24% were seen once. These data were also filed under a second study, of T cells of mothers and their children.

Sequences were obtained from blood. The receptors here all came from a boy between 5 and 17 years old in good health. The CDR3 runs from the conserved cysteine through the conserved F or W. D genes are given only for firm matches. Not all rows give a size; the values are once, few, many and, for expanded clones, a class.

J: TRBJ1-2; size: .; V: TRBV27; D: TRBD1; CDR3: CASSPRTGTFFYGYTF; DNA: TGTGCCAGCAGTCCGCGGACAGGAACTTTCTTTTATGGCTACACCTTC
J: TRBJ2-3; size: few; V: TRBV11-2; D: .; CDR3: CASAKRPGPEPDTQYF; DNA: TGTGCCAGCGCGAAGCGACCGGGACCGGAGCCAGATACGCAGTATTTT
J: TRBJ2-3; size: many; V: TRBV7-2; D: .; CDR3: CASSLATSTDTQYF; DNA: TGTGCCAGCAGCTTAGCGACTAGCACAGATACGCAGTATTTT
J: TRBJ2-5; size: .; V: TRBV2; D: .; CDR3: CASTDSGAGVYQETQYF; DNA: TGTGCCAGCACGGATTCGGGGGCGGGGGTTTACCAAGAGACCCAGTACTTC
J: TRBJ2-1; size: many; V: TRBV20-1; D: .; CDR3: CSARGLGYNEQFF; DNA: TGCAGTGCTAGGGGGCTAGGGTACAATGAGCAGTTCTTC
J: TRBJ2-1; size: few; V: TRBV20-1; D: .; CDR3: CSASHWADNEQFF; DNA: TGCAGTGCTAGTCACTGGGCTGACAATGAGCAGTTCTTC
J: TRBJ2-7; size: few; V: TRBV6-2/TRBV6-3; D: .; CDR3: CASSYDYNSYEQYF; DNA: TGTGCCAGCAGTTACGATTACAACTCCTACGAGCAGTACTTC
J: TRBJ1-5; size: few; V: TRBV12-3/TRBV12-4; D: .; CDR3: CASSLTTNQPQHF; DNA: TGTGCCAGCAGTTTAACCACAAATCAGCCCCAGCATTTT
J: TRBJ2-3; size: few; V: TRBV7-2; D: TRBD2; CDR3: CASSVLAGAPDTQYF; DNA: TGTGCCAGCAGCGTCCTAGCGGGAGCCCCAGATACGCAGTATTTT
J: TRBJ2-6; size: many; V: TRBV5-1; D: .; CDR3: CASRAWSVPSGANVLTF; DNA: TGCGCCAGCAGAGCCTGGTCGGTCCCCTCTGGGGCCAACGTCCTGACTTTC
J: TRBJ2-3; size: .; V: TRBV27; D: TRBD2; CDR3: CASKFLAESTDTQYF; DNA: TGTGCCAGCAAGTTCCTAGCGGAGAGCACAGATACGCAGTATTTT
J: TRBJ2-5; size: few; V: TRBV5-6; D: .; CDR3: CASSPDGSFREQYF; DNA: TGTGCCAGCAGCCCCGACGGATCTTTTAGGGAGCAGTACTTC
J: TRBJ2-7; size: few; V: TRBV11-1; D: .; CDR3: CASSSRGKALYEQYF; DNA: TGTGCCAGCAGCTCCCGGGGAAAGGCTCTCTACGAGCAGTACTTC
J: TRBJ2-1; size: .; V: TRBV20-1; D: TRBD2; CDR3: CSASPRLAVNEQFF; DNA: TGCAGTGCTTCACCAAGACTAGCGGTCAATGAGCAGTTCTTC